The 12 T cell receptor beta chains reported below all come from one sample, sequenced in a study of T-cell memory formation after mild COVID-19. MiXCR was run by TCRdb on the 5' RACE reads, yielding one entry per CDR3 protein. The data show about 110,000 distinct CDR3 sequences, 22% seen once. Sequencing input: PBMCs or a T cell subset sorted from them (not recorded which). These TCRs come from a man younger than 30 who had mild COVID-19 (a few samples of this study predate the infection). Cell type and time point are not known.

This clonotype showed up just a few times. The chain uses TRBV11-2 and TRBJ2-1; 12 bases agree with TRBD2. Per the germline V gene, CDR1 is SGHAT and CDR2 is FQNNGV. The CDR3 spans 16 residues. V trimming: 5 bases; J trimming: 4 bases; junction bases outside the gene matches: 6. CDR3: CASSLSGLAGYNEQFF. The CDR3 DNA reads TGTGCCAGCAGCCTATCAGGACTAGCGGGATACAATGAGCAGTTCTTC. Supplemented by reference TRBV11-2 and TRBJ2-1, the full variable domain reads EAGVAQSPRYKIIEKRQSVAFWCNPISGHATLYWYQQILGQGPKLLIQFQNNGVVDDSQLPKDRFSAERLKGVDSTLKIQPAKLEDSAVYLCASSLSGLAGYNEQFFGPGTRLTVL.

The chain joins TRBV7-2 to TRBJ2-3; D possibly uses TRBD1 or TRBD2 (5 bases each). Germline values: CDR1 SGHTA, CDR2 FQGNSA. This CDR3 is 16 amino acids long. Trimming removed 4 bases from V and 6 bases from J, with 20 bases in between. The CDR3: CASSSDGTFFLDTQYF. CDR3 in DNA: TGTGCCAGCAGCTCCGACGGGACCTTCTTCCTCGATACGCAGTATTTT.

This clonotype turned up a few times. The chain employs TRBV6-5 and TRBJ2-1, with D perhaps matching TRBD2 (7 bases). V lost 2 bases and J lost 5, with 10 bases in between. Per germline, CDR1 MNHEY and CDR2 SVGAGI. The CDR3 sequence is 14 residues long. CDR3 nucleotide sequence: TGTGCCAGCAGTTACGGCGGGGGCCACAATGAGCAGTTCTTC. This translates into CASSYGGGHNEQFF.

This clonotype was counted a few times. CDR3 sequence: CASSYSAEVEQYF. The CDR3 nucleotides read TGTGCCAGCAGTTACTCAGCTGAGGTCGAGCAGTACTTC. The J gene is TRBJ2-7, the V gene TRBV6-5, with D hard to call. CDR1 and CDR2 (germline): MNHEY, SVGAGI. The CDR3 runs to 13 residues. Trimming pared 0 bases from V and 6 bases from J, leaving 9 bases between.

This clonotype has a single count. J is TRBJ2-3 and V is TRBV7-9; D gene uncertain. Trimming stripped 5 bases from V and 2 bases from J, with 8 bases between. This CDR3 spans 13 amino acids. Germline CDR1 is SEHNR and CDR2 is FQNEAQ (reference sequence). The CDR3 DNA follows: TGTGCCAGCAGCCCCCAGAACACAGATACGCAGTATTTT. Its protein is CASSPQNTDTQYF.

CDR3 bases: TGCGCCAGCAGCCTCGGCCGGACAGACTCTGGAAACACCATATATTTT. Translation: CASSLGRTDSGNTIYF. The V and J genes are TRBV5-1 and TRBJ1-3, with a tentative D call TRBD1 (6 bases). This CDR3 contains 16 residues. The V gene's germline CDR1 is SGHRS and CDR2 YFSETQ. V dropped 4 bases and J dropped 0 bases, with 14 bases sitting between them.

The V call is TRBV5-5, the J call TRBJ2-5, with TRBD2 as a possible D gene (6 bases). Germline V gene lookup returns CDR1 SGHKS and CDR2 YYEKEE (reference sequence). V dropped 9 bases and J dropped 1 base, with 16 bases sitting between them. This CDR3 is 14 amino acids long. CDR3 DNA sequence: TGTGCCACTCGGAGGGGCAGAATCCAAGAGACCCAGTACTTC. It encodes CATRRGRIQETQYF.

This clonotype was picked up a small number of times. This chain connects TRBV7-9 to TRBJ2-3; a possible D gene is TRBD1 (6 bases). This CDR3 is built from 16 residues. CDR1 SEHNR and CDR2 FQNEAQ come from the germline V gene (reference sequence). The germline V and J ends were trimmed by 2 bases and 3 bases, with 15 bases remaining between them. The CDR3 sequence is CASSLLAAGETDTQYF. CDR3 coding DNA: TGTGCCAGCAGCTTATTGGCTGCAGGGGAGACAGATACGCAGTATTTT.

This sequence joins TRBV20-1 and TRBJ1-2; a weak D match, TRBD1 (6 bases). Germline values: CDR1 DFQATT, CDR2 SNEGSKA (reference sequence). V lost 0 bases to trimming and J lost 2 bases, with 13 bases between them. CDR3 length: 15 amino acids. The CDR3 loop reads CSARDSAGGNYGYTF. The CDR3 coding sequence is TGCAGTGCTAGAGATTCCGCCGGGGGCAACTATGGCTACACCTTC.

A single count supports this clonotype. This sequence joins TRBV4-2 and TRBJ2-2; D might be TRBD1 or TRBD2, each matching 5 bases. Trimming left V 0 bases short and J 4 bases short, with 15 bases between. This CDR3 has 17 residues. Germline CDR1 LGHNA, CDR2 YNFKEQ. The CDR3 DNA reads TGTGCCAGCAGCCAAGATCCCCCCGGGGCGGGCACCGGGGAGCTGTTTTTT. This codes for CASSQDPPGAGTGELFF.

This clonotype was picked up many times. This chain links TRBV4-1 with TRBJ2-3; no clear D. The germline V and J ends were trimmed by 4 bases and 0 bases, with 11 bases remaining between them. The germline V gene encodes CDR1 MGHRA and CDR2 YSYEKL. The CDR3 extends over 15 amino acids. The CDR3 region is CASSPRWVSTDTQYF. In DNA, the CDR3 is TGCGCCAGCAGCCCAAGGTGGGTCAGCACAGATACGCAGTATTTT.

This chain joins TRBV4-1 and TRBJ1-4; D not certain. Trimming took off 4 bases at V and 8 bases at J, with 11 bases between the two ends. Germline CDR1 is MGHRA and CDR2 is YSYEKL. The CDR3 covers 13 residues. The chain's CDR3 is CASSPGMTEKLFF. CDR3 in DNA: TGCGCCAGCAGCCCTGGGATGACAGAAAAACTGTTTTTT.